This T cell receptor beta chain was sequenced in a study of blood T cell repertoires in COVID-19. Overall study: The analysed material was cDNA or gDNA that came from T cells, B-cell-depleted T cells, or PBMCs.

In the study's own analysis: For nucleated cells, counts were estimated from reference gene primer amplification. Assay used: immunoSEQ multiplex PCR; TCRdb lists only in-frame clones, some missing. V and J calls and clone size are copied from that table; D and trimming were computed from the DNA. The sample carries a few hundred thousand clones, around 90% recorded once. Deletions cut 3 bases from V and 1 base from J, with 11 bases between. Germline CDR1 is KGHSH and CDR2 is LQKENI. The CDR3 runs to 15 residues. Patients at the Seattle site were enrolled during active infection and followed longitudinally.

The J gene is TRBJ2-3, the V gene TRBV18; D call uncertain. This TCR came from a woman in her twenties or thirties with COVID-19, enrolled during active disease. The sequenced sample was peripheral blood. The CDR3 DNA sequence: TGTGCCAGCTCACCTAGTGTATCCGGCACAGATACGCAGTATTTT. Its translation: CASSPSVSGTDTQYF. The full variable domain, rest sourced from reference TRBV18 and TRBJ2-3, is NAGVMQNPRHLVRRRGQEARLRCSPMKGHSHVYWYRQLPEEGLKFMVYLQKENIIDESGMPKERFSAEFPKEGPSILRIQQVVRGDSAAYFCASSPSVSGTDTQYFGPGTRLTVL.